The 3 T cell receptor beta chains below all came from one sample that was sequenced in a study of molecular identifiers for immune sequencing clone quantification. TCRdb passed the PCR reads through MiXCR, listing each CDR3 protein once. This repertoire shows about 100,000 distinct CDR3 sequences, around a third found once; its top ten account for 4% to 4.5%. Sequenced input: naive CD8+ T cells from blood, with Jurkat cell RNA spiked in. The subset: FACS-sorted CD8+CD4-CCR7+CD45RA+ naive T cells. These receptor sequences come from a human donor in good health. Some libraries in this study had Jurkat cell RNA spiked in.

V gene TRBV28 combines with J gene TRBJ2-5; possibly TRBD1 for D (5 bases). CDR3 length: 14 residues. In germline, CDR1 is MDHEN, CDR2 SYDVKM. The V end lost 3 bases, the J end lost 1 base, and 9 bases lay between the germline ends. CDR3 sequence: CASSFLGVQETQYF. In nucleotides, the CDR3 is TGTGCCAGCAGTTTTTTAGGGGTCCAAGAGACCCAGTACTTC.

Concerning this clonotype: A much larger clone sits a single nucleotide away, making a read error possible. The rearrangement uses TRBV4-1 and TRBJ2-7, with 12 bases that match TRBD2. V was pared by 2 bases and J by 0 bases, with 5 bases of the junction left unmatched. The V gene's germline CDR1 is MGHRA and CDR2 YSYEKL. The CDR3 is made up of 17 amino acids. The CDR3 DNA follows: TGCGCCAGCAGCCAATGTACTAGCGGGAGGATCTCCTACGAGCAGTACTTC. Protein product: CASSQCTSGRISYEQYF.

The chain recombines TRBV28 with TRBJ2-5, with 7 bases lining up with TRBD2. With 10 bases clipped from V and 1 base from J, the junction kept 12 bases outside the gene matches. Germline CDR1 is MDHEN and CDR2 is SYDVKM. This CDR3 is built from 15 residues. CDR3 loop: CATHPLGRSQETQYF. The CDR3 bases are TGTGCCACCCACCCCCTCGGGAGGTCCCAAGAGACCCAGTACTTC. The full variable domain, its missing parts supplied by reference TRBV28 and TRBJ2-5, is DVKVTQSSRYLVKRTGEKVFLECVQDMDHENMFWYRQDPGLGLRLIYFSYDVKMKEKGDIPEGYSVSREKKERFSLILESASTNQTSMYLCATHPLGRSQETQYFGPGTRLLVL.